The 29 T cell receptor beta chains given below trace back to one sample, sequenced in a study of T cells in Graves' hyperthyroidism and ophthalmopathy. The TCR beta CDR3 regions underwent amplification using RNA transcripts as the source. First-round RT-PCR of the TCR CDR3 relied on the HTBI primer set. TCRdb called the multiplex PCR reads again in MiXCR, with one record for every CDR3 protein. Of about 98,000 distinct CDR3 sequences listed, approximately 42% are singletons. Specimen: peripheral blood or thyroid tissue (not recorded which). The receptors shown here come from a woman between 25 and 40 years old with Graves' hyperthyroidism.

In the case of this clonotype: Germline is not matched at one junction end, which may reflect a read error. J is TRBJ1-5 and V is TRBV4-1, with 9 bases fitting TRBD1. The CDR3 is 15 amino acids. In germline, CDR1 is MGHRA, CDR2 YSYEKL. The CDR3 reads CASSSPRQGVQPQHF. CDR3 bases: TGTGCCAGCAGCTCCCCGCGACAGGGGGTTCAGCCCCAGCATTTT.

This clonotype was observed at least ten times. J is TRBJ1-2 and V is TRBV12-3 or TRBV12-4; D is undetermined. V was pared by 5 bases and J by 4 bases, with 11 bases between. CDR3 length equals 13 residues. In nucleotides, the CDR3 is TGTGCCAGCAGTCCTGAAATGGGCTATGGCTACACCTTC. Residues: CASSPEMGYGYTF.

This clonotype showed up many times. The CDR3 spells CASSLYNRQYEQYF. The CDR3 DNA is TGTGCCAGCAGTTTATACAACAGACAATACGAGCAGTACTTC. The chain combines TRBV28 with TRBJ2-7; the D is unclear. This CDR3 contains 14 residues. Trimming took off 1 base at V and 4 bases at J, with 11 bases between the two ends. CDR1 and CDR2 from the germline V gene are MDHEN and SYDVKM.

The V call is TRBV12-3 or TRBV12-4, the J call TRBJ2-2; TRBD1 aligns across 10 bases. CDR3 size: 15 residues. V gave up 6 bases and J gave up 6 bases; unmatched junction bases: 7. The chain's CDR3 is CASSSGQGKAGELFF. The CDR3 DNA follows: TGTGCCAGCAGCTCGGGACAGGGGAAAGCCGGGGAGCTGTTTTTT.

Worth noting for this clonotype: The conserved phenylalanine or tryptophan is not found at the CDR3 terminus, so this likely reflects a read error. This CDR3 reads CASSPSEYTEAFS. The CDR3 nucleotides are TGCGCCAGCAGCCCGTCAGAATACACTGAAGCTTTCTCT. V usage is TRBV5-1 and J usage is TRBJ1-1; D gene ambiguous. The V gene lost 4 bases and the J gene lost 3 bases, with 10 bases spanning the gap. CDR1 and CDR2 from the germline V gene are SGHRS and YFSETQ. CDR3 length: 13 amino acids.

The chain has TRBV5-4 and TRBJ1-5; 8 bases are shared with TRBD1. The CDR3 length is 15 residues. J gave up 6 bases and V 3 bases, and 8 bases lay outside the gene matches. Germline V gene sequence: CDR1 SGHNT, CDR2 YYREEE (reference sequence). DNA of the CDR3: TGTGCCAGCAGCTCGGGGACAGGCGGCGGTCAGCCCCAGCATTTT. It encodes CASSSGTGGGQPQHF.

Comment on this clonotype: Compared with germline, one end of the junction differs, possibly owing to a read error. The chain joins TRBV20-1 to TRBJ1-4; D unresolved. CDR3 length: 14 amino acids. CDR1 is DFQATT and CDR2 is SNEGSKA in the germline V gene (reference sequence). The CDR3 loop reads CNAGRGSFREKLFF. The CDR3 DNA sequence: TGCAATGCAGGCCGCGGGAGTTTTAGGGAAAAGCTGTTTTTT.

This clonotype came up many times. DNA for the CDR3: TGCGCCAGCAGCTTGCCAGGAAACTATGGCTACACCTTC. Amino acids: CASSLPGNYGYTF. This sequence joins TRBV5-1 and TRBJ1-2; D is undetermined. CDR3 length: 13 amino acids. The V gene's germline CDR1 is SGHRS and CDR2 YFSETQ. The V end lost 1 base, the J end lost 2 bases, and 6 bases lay between the germline ends.

This clonotype showed up many times. The chain employs TRBV7-2 and TRBJ1-3, with D hard to call. Trimming cost V 5 bases and J 4 bases, with 9 bases left between them. CDR1 and CDR2 from the germline V gene are SGHTA and FQGNSA. This CDR3 comprises 13 residues. For the CDR3, the DNA is TGTGCCAGCAGCACAACACAGGGAAACACCATATATTTT. Protein product: CASSTTQGNTIYF.

The V gene is TRBV7-3, the J gene TRBJ2-5, with a weak D call TRBD2 (5 bases). There are 14 residues in the CDR3. Germline CDR1 reads SGHTA; CDR2 reads FQGTGA. Trimming removed 9 bases at V and 3 bases at J, with 17 bases between. This CDR3 reads CARSLRQLEETQYF. The CDR3 DNA is TGTGCCAGAAGCCTCCGACAACTAGAAGAGACCCAGTACTTC.

The sample holds many counts of this clonotype. This chain joins TRBV20-1 and TRBJ2-7; 7 nucleotides line up with TRBD2. The CDR3 is 14 residues long. J lost 2 bases, V lost 3 bases, and 7 bases had no gene match. Germline V CDR1 and CDR2: DFQATT, SNEGSKA (reference sequence). The CDR3 DNA reads as TGCAGTGCTAGGCCACCAGCGGGGACCTACGAGCAGTACTTC. It specifies CSARPPAGTYEQYF.

The chain links TRBV4-3 to TRBJ1-1; D is uncertain. Per germline, CDR1 LGHNA and CDR2 YSLEER. The CDR3 runs to 13 residues. With 1 base removed from V and 1 base from J, the gap between germline ends came to 4 bases. In DNA, the CDR3 is TGCGCCAGCAGCCAAGCTCCGAACACTGAAGCTTTCTTT. Its translation: CASSQAPNTEAFF.

In this sample, this clonotype turned up many times. Here the CDR3 DNA reads TGTGCCAGCAGCTTAAGCAATTTACATACCTACACCTACGAGCAGTACTTC. As protein: CASSLSNLHTYTYEQYF. The chain links TRBV7-9 to TRBJ2-7; D remains unclear. Deletions cut 2 bases from V and 2 bases from J, with 19 bases between. The germline V gene has CDR1 SEHNR and CDR2 FQNEAQ (reference sequence). The length of the CDR3 is 17 residues.

This clonotype was recorded at least ten times. The V call is TRBV20-1, the J call TRBJ1-5; D not certain. The germline V gene has CDR1 DFQATT and CDR2 SNEGSKA (reference sequence). V was cut by 0 bases and J by 1 base, with 16 bases left in between. The CDR3 length is 17 residues. Written as DNA, the CDR3 is TGCAGTGCTAGAGATCATGTGGGTTTCAGGAGCAATCAGCCCCAGCATTTT. It codes for CSARDHVGFRSNQPQHF.

With respect to this clonotype: An end of the junction differs from the germline gene, which may be a read error. V usage is TRBV6-5 and J usage is TRBJ1-1; D might be TRBD1 (6 bases). Germline V gene lookup returns CDR1 MNHEY and CDR2 SVGAGI. The CDR3 contains 9 residues. The CDR3 sequence: CASSGATLF. In DNA, the CDR3 is TGTGCCAGCTCGGGGGCGACCCTTTTT.

This clonotype was counted at least ten times. This chain joins TRBV7-3 and TRBJ2-7; D possibly corresponds to TRBD2 (5 bases). The CDR3 totals 13 residues. Germline CDR1 is SGHTA and CDR2 is FQGTGA. V was cut by 2 bases and J by 3 bases, with 8 bases left in between. The DNA of the CDR3 is TGTGCCAGCAGCTTAGGGAGCCGCTACGAGCAGTACTTC. This gives the protein CASSLGSRYEQYF.

For this clonotype: This is likely a read error, given that the CDR3 carries no conserved phenylalanine or tryptophan at its end. The V gene is TRBV11-2, the J gene TRBJ2-2; the D gene is possibly TRBD2 (6 bases). Germline CDR1 SGHAT, CDR2 FQNNGV. V was cut by 2 bases and J by 7 bases, with 20 bases left in between. The CDR3 spans 17 residues. The CDR3 DNA is TGTGCCAGCAGCTTAAAGTCGGGGACTGAGGGCAGCGGGGAGCTGTTTCTC. Translating gives CASSLKSGTEGSGELFL.

The rearrangement uses TRBV20-1 and TRBJ2-7; 14 bases map to TRBD2. There are 15 residues in the CDR3. Trimming took 5 bases from V and 5 from J; bases not matched to a gene: 8. Germline V gives CDR1 DFQATT, CDR2 SNEGSKA (reference sequence). The chain's CDR3 is CSADTGLAGVNEQYF. CDR3 bases: TGCAGTGCTGACACGGGACTAGCGGGAGTAAACGAGCAGTACTTC.

About this clonotype itself: This may be a read error, as it is one base from a much larger clone. The CDR3 reads CASSLRQGEDHGYTF. Here the CDR3 DNA reads TGTGCCAGCAGTTTAAGGCAGGGCGAGGACCATGGCTACACCTTC. The chain links TRBV28 to TRBJ1-2; D is perhaps TRBD1 (5 bases). The germline V gene encodes CDR1 MDHEN and CDR2 SYDVKM. The length of the CDR3 is 15 residues. V lost 2 bases and J 6 bases, leaving 16 bases between the germline ends.

This chain joins TRBV2 and TRBJ1-2; no clear D. Germline CDR1 reads SNHLY; CDR2 reads FYNNEI. Deletions cut 8 bases from V and 2 bases from J, with 12 bases between. CDR3 size: 13 residues. CDR3 residues: CASLLAGNYGYTF. For the CDR3, the DNA is TGTGCCAGCCTTCTAGCGGGGAACTATGGCTACACCTTC.

The sample holds many counts of this clonotype. The chain is built from TRBV7-9 and TRBJ2-2; perhaps TRBD2 as D (5 bases). Germline V gene sequence: CDR1 SEHNR, CDR2 FQNEAQ (reference sequence). The CDR3 runs to 14 residues. The V end was cut by 5 bases, the J end by 7 bases, with 14 bases between. CDR3 in amino acids: CASSPYYRGGELFF. CDR3 sequence (DNA): TGTGCCAGCAGCCCTTACTATCGGGGCGGGGAGCTGTTTTTT.

This clonotype appeared many times. J is TRBJ1-1 and V is TRBV29-1, with a possible D match to TRBD1 (6 bases). The CDR3 has 14 amino acids. Germline CDR1 is SQVTM and CDR2 is ANQGSEA. V was pared by 4 bases and J by 4 bases, with 16 bases between. DNA for the CDR3: TGCAGCGTTGTAGGAGGGGGGATAGGCACTGAAGCTTTCTTT. Protein: CSVVGGGIGTEAFF.

As to this clonotype: It is likely a read error, because the conserved phenylalanine at the end of the CDR3 is missing. The chain combines TRBV28 with TRBJ1-2, with TRBD1 as a possible D gene (5 bases). The ends were cut back, 4 bases at V and 8 bases at J, with 17 bases in the middle. The CDR3 spans 14 residues. Germline CDR1 reads MDHEN; CDR2 reads SYDVKM. CDR3 coding DNA: TGTGCCAGCAGTTATGAGGGCAGGGCCTACGGCTACACCTCC. Translating gives CASSYEGRAYGYTS.

The chain uses TRBV7-9 and TRBJ2-5; tentative D call: TRBD1 (5 bases). Trimming stripped 5 bases from V and 5 bases from J, with 21 bases between. This CDR3 region has 16 residues. In germline, CDR1 is SEHNR, CDR2 FQNEAQ (reference sequence). CDR3 region: CASSPTTGTTGETQYF. The CDR3 DNA is TGTGCCAGCAGCCCCACCACAGGAACCACCGGGGAGACCCAGTACTTC.

The genes are TRBV7-8 and TRBJ2-7; maybe TRBD1 (5 bases). CDR3 length: 12 amino acids. Per the germline V gene, CDR1 is SGHVS and CDR2 is FQNEAQ. The V end was cut by 5 bases, the J end by 6 bases, with 11 bases between. CDR3 sequence (DNA): TGTGCCAGCAGCAGAACAGGTGCCGAGCAGTACTTC. Its translation is CASSRTGAEQYF.

This clonotype showed up many times. This chain uses TRBV28 with TRBJ1-5, with D uncertain. V was clipped by 3 bases and J by 0 bases, with 9 bases between them. Germline CDR1 and CDR2: MDHEN and SYDVKM. CDR3 length: 15 residues. The CDR3 coding sequence is TGTGCCAGCAGTTTCGGGTCGTATAGCAATCAGCCCCAGCATTTT. Translating gives CASSFGSYSNQPQHF.

The V gene is TRBV13, the J gene TRBJ1-6; possible D gene TRBD1, 6 bases. V gave up 7 bases and J gave up 7 bases, with 17 bases separating them. Per the germline V gene, CDR1 is PRHDT and CDR2 is FYEKMQ (reference sequence). This CDR3 region has 15 residues. CDR3 in amino acids: CASKQTGSKNSPLHF. Written as DNA, the CDR3 is TGTGCCAGCAAACAAACAGGGTCGAAGAATTCACCCCTCCACTTT.

V and J are TRBV7-2 and TRBJ1-1, with D unresolved. V lost 5 bases, J lost 1 base, and 11 bases lay in between. The germline V gene has CDR1 SGHTA and CDR2 FQGNSA. This CDR3 has 14 amino acids. The CDR3 is CASSRNAPNTEAFF. The CDR3 region has the DNA TGTGCCAGCAGCCGGAACGCTCCGAACACTGAAGCTTTCTTT.

The CDR3 DNA is TGTGCCAGCAGAAAAGGGGCCGGGAACACTGAAGCTTTCTTT. Translating it yields CASRKGAGNTEAFF. The V and J genes are TRBV7-2 and TRBJ1-1; D is perhaps TRBD1 (5 bases). Germline CDR1 and CDR2: SGHTA and FQGNSA. The V and J ends lost 6 bases and 1 base respectively, with 12 bases between them. This CDR3 is built from 14 residues. Together with reference TRBV7-2 and TRBJ1-1, the CDR3 gives the full variable domain: GAGVSQSPSNKVTEKGKDVELRCDPISGHTALYWYRQSLGQGLEFLIYFQGNSAPDKSGLPSDRFSAERTGGSVSTLTIQRTQQEDSAVYLCASRKGAGNTEAFFGQGTRLTVV.